This is a list of T cell receptor beta chains from one sample in a study of blood T cells in healthy people across ages. TCRdb reprocessed the 5' RACE reads with MiXCR, giving one entry per CDR3 protein. The table shows under 1,000,000 distinct CDR3 sequences, with about 45% occurring only once. The sequenced sample consisted of blood. The receptors come from a man older than 75 in good health. CDR3s include the opening cysteine and the closing phenylalanine or tryptophan. D genes are given only for firm matches. Not all rows give a size; the values are once, few, many and, for expanded clones, a class.

V gene	clone size	D gene	J gene	CDR3 DNA	CDR3 protein
TRBV5-6	NA	NA	TRBJ1-2	TGTGCCAGCAGCTTGGCCAGTGGGTACTATGGCTACACCTTC	CASSLASGYYGYTF
TRBV12-3/TRBV12-4	NA	TRBD1	TRBJ2-5	TGTGCCAGCAGTTTAGCGGCCAGGGGGCTTAAAGAGACCCAGTACTTC	CASSLAARGLKETQYF
TRBV20-1	NA	NA	TRBJ1-1	TGCAGTGCTAGAGAAAGTTTAGGGCTGAACACTGAAGCTTTCTTT	CSARESLGLNTEAFF
TRBV28	NA	NA	TRBJ2-7	TGTGCCAGCAGATTACAGGGTATCTTCGACGAGCAGTACTTC	CASRLQGIFDEQYF
TRBV4-2	NA	NA	TRBJ2-7	TGTGCCAGCAGCCCCAGGGTGGTAGTTTACAATGAGCAGTACTTC	CASSPRVVVYNEQYF
TRBV7-9	NA	TRBD2	TRBJ2-1	TGTGCCAGCAGCCTCTTTTACGGACTAGCGGGAGGGAGCTCCTACAATGAGCAGTTCTTC	CASSLFYGLAGGSSYNEQFF
TRBV5-1	NA	NA	TRBJ2-1	TGCGCCAGCAGCTTGGGAGCAGGGGTCAACAATGAGCAGTTCTTC	CASSLGAGVNNEQFF
TRBV7-8	NA	NA	TRBJ2-3	TGTGCCAGCAGACCTGAACCGGGAGCAACGCAGTATTTT	CASRPEPGATQYF
TRBV28	NA	TRBD2	TRBJ2-1	TGTGCCAGCAGCACCCGGGAGGCTAGCGGGAAGAATGAGCAGTTCTTC	CASSTREASGKNEQFF
TRBV24-1	few	NA	TRBJ2-7	TGTGCCACCAGTGATATAGACGGAGAGCAGTACTTC	CATSDIDGEQYF
TRBV29-1	once	TRBD1	TRBJ2-5	TGCAGCGTACCCAGGGGGCGTGAGACCCAGTACTTC	CSVPRGRETQYF
TRBV7-9	NA	NA	TRBJ2-7	TGTGCCAGCAGCTCGGTTGGGGAAACCTACGAGCAGTACTTC	CASSSVGETYEQYF
TRBV9	few	NA	TRBJ2-2	TGTGCCAGCAGCCCATTTCGGCTCACCGGGGAGCTGTTTTTT	CASSPFRLTGELFF
TRBV15	NA	NA	TRBJ2-3	TGTGCCACCAGCCCTAACCGTGCGGTTTTCCATACGCAGTATTTT	CATSPNRAVFHTQYF
TRBV4-1	NA	NA	TRBJ1-1	TGCGCCAGCAGCCAAGTACCGGGCTACACTGAAGCTTTCTTT	CASSQVPGYTEAFF
TRBV12-3/TRBV12-4	NA	TRBD2	TRBJ2-5	TGTGCCAGCACCAGGATGGGGGGGGAGACCCAGTACTTC	CASTRMGGETQYF
TRBV5-4	NA	TRBD1	TRBJ2-1	TGTGCCAGCAGCGCCGGGACAGGGGGCATGAATGAGCAGTTCTTC	CASSAGTGGMNEQFF
TRBV2	NA	TRBD2	TRBJ2-1	TGTGCCAGCAGTGAAGCGGGCGGCGGGAGAGGTGAGCAGTTCTTC	CASSEAGGGRGEQFF
TRBV11-2	NA	NA	TRBJ2-3	TGTGCCAGCAGCTTAGAGCAGGTTGGCACAGATACGCAGTATTTT	CASSLEQVGTDTQYF
TRBV10-3	NA	NA	TRBJ1-1	TGTGCCACCACCCAAGGGAACACTGAAGCTTTCTTT	CATTQGNTEAFF
TRBV4-2	NA	NA	TRBJ1-2	TGTGCCAGCAGCCCAAGGGAGGGAGACTATGGCTACACCTTC	CASSPREGDYGYTF
TRBV3-1	few	NA	TRBJ2-7	TGTGCCAGCAGCCAAGAAACAGGCATAGTCTCCTACGAGCAGTACTTC	CASSQETGIVSYEQYF
TRBV6-1	NA	NA	TRBJ2-3	TGTGCCAGCAGTCGGTATGGGAGTGGCACAGATACGCAGTATTTT	CASSRYGSGTDTQYF
TRBV29-1	few	NA	TRBJ2-5	TGCAGCGTTGAAAGGGCAGGAACTCACCAAGAGACCCAGTACTTC	CSVERAGTHQETQYF
TRBV12-3/TRBV12-4	few	NA	TRBJ1-2	TGTGCCAGCACCCTAATGGGGGGCCGTAACTATGGCTACACCTTC	CASTLMGGRNYGYTF
TRBV7-9	NA	NA	TRBJ2-3	TGTGCCAGCGGCCAAACGCAGAAGGCCTATACGCAGTATTTT	CASGQTQKAYTQYF
TRBV29-1	once	NA	TRBJ1-4	TGCAGCGTTGAAGGGGAGGGCGGGGGCCATGAAAAACTGTTTTTT	CSVEGEGGGHEKLFF
TRBV7-2	NA	TRBD1	TRBJ2-3	TGTGCCAGCAACGCAACAGGGGTAGATACGCAGTATTTT	CASNATGVDTQYF
TRBV27	NA	NA	TRBJ1-1	TGTGCCAGCAGTTCCCTTGGCGGGTTGAAGGGTACTGAAGCTTTCTTT	CASSSLGGLKGTEAFF
TRBV7-2	few	NA	TRBJ1-2	TGTGCCAGCAGCTTAGAGACACGGGCCTATGGCTACACCTTC	CASSLETRAYGYTF